This TCR beta chain was captured in a study of blood T cell repertoires in COVID-19. CDR3 length: 13 residues. Trimming stripped 2 bases from V and 2 bases from J, with 10 bases between. Germline CDR1 reads GTSNPN; CDR2 reads SVGIG (reference sequence). Profiled with immunoSEQ multiplex PCR; TCRdb holds only in-frame clones, not every one. The profile shows about 120,000 clones, around nine tenths of them singletons. The specimen sequenced was peripheral blood. This clonotype was sampled from a woman between 50 and 59 years old with acute or convalescent COVID-19. The chain is built from TRBV30 and TRBJ2-7; D remains unclear. CDR3 loop: CAWSQVPPYEQYF. CDR3 DNA sequence: TGTGCCTGGAGTCAGGTACCCCCCTACGAGCAGTACTTC.